Below, 20 T cell receptor beta chains from the same sample are listed, as sequenced in a study of OX40 agonist ivuxolimab in advanced cancers. Sequenced by immunoSEQ multiplex PCR; TCRdb stores in-frame clones only, minus some. The profile covers just under 55,000 clones, with approximately 80% appearing a single time and roughly 4.5% taken by the ten largest. This material consisted of CD4+ or CD8+ T cells sorted from blood, taken in a trial of the OX40 agonist ivuxolimab. The source of these receptors is an adult with an advanced solid tumor such as melanoma, head and neck, liver or kidney cancer.

V gene TRBV30 combines with J gene TRBJ1-2; TRBD1 agrees at 9 bases. Germline trimming cut 4 bases from V and 4 bases from J; bases unmatched to any gene: 7. Germline lookup yields CDR1 GTSNPN and CDR2 SVGIG (reference sequence). The CDR3 is made up of 14 amino acids. The CDR3 is CAWMGTGRVYGYTF. The DNA for the CDR3 is TGTGCCTGGATGGGGACAGGGAGAGTCTATGGCTACACCTTC.

The CDR3 here is CASSLAGGSGNTIYF. As DNA, the CDR3 is TGTGCCAGCAGCTTAGCGGGGGGTTCTGGAAACACCATATATTTT. The chain combines TRBV7-2 with TRBJ1-3; the D gene is possibly TRBD1 (5 bases). CDR3 length: 15 amino acids. Trimming cost V 0 bases and J 1 base, with 7 bases left between them. Germline values: CDR1 SGHTA, CDR2 FQGNSA.

The CDR3 region has the DNA TGTGCCAGTAGTAGGTACACAGGACGGAGCTACGAGCAGTACTTC. Translated, it gives CASSRYTGRSYEQYF. The V call is TRBV19, the J call TRBJ2-7; weak D call: TRBD1 (5 bases). The CDR3 has 15 residues. Germline loops: CDR1 LNHDA, CDR2 SQIVND (reference sequence). V was clipped by 4 bases and J by 3 bases, with 16 bases between them.

The chain links TRBV7-2 to TRBJ2-7; 7 nucleotides align to TRBD1. V gave up 5 bases and J gave up 1 base; unmatched junction bases: 2. This CDR3 contains 13 residues. Germline loops: CDR1 SGHTA, CDR2 FQGNSA. As DNA, the CDR3 is TGTGCCAGCAGCCCGGGACAGTCCTACGAGCAGTACTTC. This translates into CASSPGQSYEQYF.

This chain joins TRBV7-2 and TRBJ2-2; no firm D call. The germline V and J ends were trimmed by 5 bases and 1 base, with 11 bases remaining between them. The germline gives CDR1 SGHTA, CDR2 FQGNSA. CDR3 length: 15 amino acids. CDR3: CASSPLRGNTGELFF. The CDR3 coding sequence is TGTGCCAGCAGCCCTCTCAGAGGGAACACCGGGGAGCTGTTTTTT.

This clone was recorded once. The V call is TRBV28, the J call TRBJ1-1, with TRBD1 matching over 7 bases. The CDR3 is 14 residues long. The V and J ends lost 8 bases and 6 bases, in that order; junction bases with no gene match: 12. In germline, CDR1 is MDHEN, CDR2 SYDVKM. CDR3 region: CASLRFDREAEAFF. Written as DNA, the CDR3 is TGTGCCAGCCTCCGGTTCGACAGGGAGGCTGAAGCTTTCTTT.

This chain joins TRBV11-3 and TRBJ1-1, with D possibly being TRBD1 (6 bases). The CDR3 length is 13 residues. Trimming removed 5 bases at V and 8 bases at J, with 15 bases between. Per the germline V gene, CDR1 is SGHNT and CDR2 is YENEEA. The CDR3 loop is CASSKGGRSEAFF. Written as DNA, the CDR3 is TGTGCCAGCAGCAAAGGGGGGAGAAGCGAAGCTTTCTTT.

The chain has TRBV28 and TRBJ2-7; D is unclear. Germline V gene sequence: CDR1 MDHEN, CDR2 SYDVKM. There are 12 residues in the CDR3. V was pared by 3 bases and J by 3 bases, with 6 bases between. The chain's CDR3 is CASSFQGYEQYF. CDR3 in DNA: TGTGCCAGCAGTTTTCAAGGCTACGAGCAGTACTTC.

V is TRBV5-4 and J is TRBJ1-2; D is uncertain. This CDR3 has 14 amino acids. Trimming pared 0 bases from V and 7 bases from J, leaving 13 bases between. From germline, CDR1 is SGHNT and CDR2 YYREEE (reference sequence). The CDR3 DNA reads TGTGCCAGCAGCTTGGGCGCTAAACCTGGTGGCTACACCTTC. This sequence encodes CASSLGAKPGGYTF.

The chain carries TRBV7-2 and TRBJ2-1; TRBD1 matches 10 bases. Germline CDR1 reads SGHTA; CDR2 reads FQGNSA. CDR3 length: 15 residues. With V trimmed by 5 bases and J by 5 bases, 6 bases remained unmatched. The CDR3 sequence: CASSKFGTGDNEQFF. The CDR3 bases are TGTGCCAGCAGCAAATTTGGGACAGGGGACAATGAGCAGTTCTTC.

V and J are TRBV13 and TRBJ1-1; TRBD1 matches at 7 bases. The junction had 5 bases not matched to a gene; V was cut back by 3 bases and J by 1 base. Germline V gene sequence: CDR1 PRHDT, CDR2 FYEKMQ (reference sequence). The CDR3 length is 15 residues. The DNA for the CDR3 is TGTGCCAGCAGCTTTCGACAGGGTGGGAACACTGAAGCTTTCTTT. It yields the protein CASSFRQGGNTEAFF. Full variable domain (remainder filled in from reference TRBV13 and TRBJ1-1): AAGVIQSPRHLIKEKRETATLKCYPIPRHDTVYWYQQGPGQDPQFLISFYEKMQSDKGSIPDRFSAQQFSDYHSELNMSSLELGDSALYFCASSFRQGGNTEAFFGQGTRLTVV.

The chain has TRBV5-1 and TRBJ2-5; D may be TRBD2 (5 bases). This CDR3 has 12 residues. V was clipped by 4 bases and J by 5 bases, with 9 bases between them. CDR1 is SGHRS and CDR2 is YFSETQ in the germline V gene. The DNA of the CDR3 is TGCGCCAGCAGCCGGGATGAGGAGACCCAGTACTTC. Translated: CASSRDEETQYF.

The chain carries TRBV6-1 and TRBJ1-2; D call uncertain. Trimming stripped 0 bases from V and 2 bases from J, with 10 bases between. The CDR3 contains 15 residues. From germline, CDR1 is MNHNS and CDR2 SASEGT. CDR3 loop: CASSEAGQRNYGYTF. In DNA form, the CDR3 reads TGTGCCAGCAGTGAAGCAGGCCAGCGAAACTATGGCTACACCTTC.

The V gene is TRBV6-6, the J gene TRBJ1-3, with 7 positions matching TRBD1. Germline CDR1 MNHNY, CDR2 SVGAGI (reference sequence). Trimming at V came to 3 bases and at J to 0 bases, leaving 5 bases not matched to a gene. The CDR3 is 16 amino acids. For the CDR3, the DNA is TGTGCCAGCAGTTATTACAGGGGCGCCTCTGGAAACACCATATATTTT. This encodes CASSYYRGASGNTIYF.

CDR3 DNA sequence: TGCGCCAGCAGCCAAGATCCCCCCGACAGGGGGGTTGGTGGCTACACCTTC. This codes for CASSQDPPDRGVGGYTF. V usage is TRBV4-3 and J usage is TRBJ1-2; 9 bases align to TRBD1. The CDR3 contains 17 residues. From germline, CDR1 is LGHNA and CDR2 YSLEER. V shed 0 bases, J shed 7 bases, and the junction held 12 bases outside the gene matches.

The V and J genes are TRBV10-1 and TRBJ1-1, with 7 positions matching TRBD1. Trimming took 8 bases from V and 5 from J; bases not matched to a gene: 8. The CDR3 spans 13 residues. Looked up from germline, CDR1 is WNHNN and CDR2 is SYGVQD (reference sequence). The CDR3 region is CASAGQPGTEAFF. CDR3 nucleotide sequence: TGCGCCAGCGCGGGACAGCCAGGGACTGAAGCTTTCTTT.

V and J are TRBV27 and TRBJ2-3; TRBD1 agrees at 8 bases. With V trimmed by 7 bases and J by 5 bases, 8 bases remained unmatched. In germline, CDR1 is MNHEY, CDR2 SMNVEV (reference sequence). The CDR3 is 14 amino acids. The chain's CDR3 is CASTLQGAGDTQYF. Written as DNA, the CDR3 is TGTGCCAGCACCCTTCAGGGGGCTGGAGATACGCAGTATTTT.

The V gene is TRBV5-6, the J gene TRBJ1-2, with D unresolved. The CDR3 runs to 14 residues. Trimming removed 3 bases at V and 4 bases at J, with 13 bases between. The V gene's germline CDR1 is SGHDT and CDR2 YYEEEE. The CDR3 DNA is TGTGCCAGCAGCTCCCTTCGGACGGCCTATGGCTACACCTTC. Translating gives CASSSLRTAYGYTF.

The chain links TRBV6-5 to TRBJ1-2; D ambiguous. Per the germline V gene, CDR1 is MNHEY and CDR2 is SVGAGI. Trimming left V 9 bases short and J 0 bases short, with 5 bases between. This CDR3 is built from 11 residues. CDR3 amino acids: CASSTNYGYTF. For the CDR3, the DNA is TGTGCCAGTTCTACTAACTATGGCTACACCTTC.

This sequence joins TRBV5-6 and TRBJ1-2; D is perhaps TRBD1 (5 bases). Germline loops: CDR1 SGHDT, CDR2 YYEEEE. Trimming cost V 1 base and J 4 bases, with 14 bases left between them. The CDR3 is made up of 15 amino acids. CDR3: CASSLPVRGGYGYTF. In DNA, the CDR3 is TGTGCCAGCAGCTTGCCCGTTCGCGGGGGCTATGGCTACACCTTC.